These 8 T cell receptor beta chains share one sample of origin, sequenced in a study of T cells after yellow fever vaccination. TCRdb ran MiXCR on the 5' RACE reads and lists one entry per CDR3 protein. Among some 290,000 distinct CDR3 sequences listed, 9.5% to 12% were seen once. Specimen: CD4+ T cells sorted from PBMCs, collected 45 days after the yellow fever booster vaccination. These receptors were taken from a young man who received the YFV17D yellow fever vaccine.

This clonotype was counted a few times. This sequence joins TRBV19 and TRBJ2-5; D may be TRBD1 (5 bases). The V end lost 0 bases, the J end lost 1 base, and 9 bases lay between the germline ends. CDR3 size: 15 residues. From germline, CDR1 is LNHDA and CDR2 SQIVND (reference sequence). Here the CDR3 reads CASSIDSTVQETQYF. The CDR3 DNA follows: TGTGCCAGTAGTATAGATTCGACAGTCCAAGAGACCCAGTACTTC.

This clonotype was observed at least ten times. This chain joins TRBV5-1 and TRBJ1-2; D is uncertain. CDR1 is SGHRS, CDR2 YFSETQ, per germline. The CDR3 is 14 residues long. V dropped 0 bases and J dropped 1 base, with 7 bases sitting between them. CDR3 in amino acids: CASSLGSLNYGYTF. The CDR3, as DNA: TGCGCCAGCAGCTTGGGCAGCCTTAACTATGGCTACACCTTC.

This clonotype was observed a handful of times. The chain has TRBV24-1 and TRBJ2-1; a possible D gene is TRBD2 (5 bases). With 7 bases removed from V and 4 bases from J, the gap between germline ends came to 10 bases. The CDR3 has 13 amino acids. Per the germline V gene, CDR1 is KGHDR and CDR2 is SFDVKD. The CDR3 loop reads CATSRDQYNEQFF. As DNA, the CDR3 is TGTGCCACCAGCCGGGATCAATACAATGAGCAGTTCTTC.

This clonotype appeared a few times. V gene TRBV5-5 combines with J gene TRBJ2-7; D perhaps matches TRBD1 (5 bases). V lost 3 bases to trimming and J lost 5 bases, with 12 bases between them. Germline V gives CDR1 SGHKS, CDR2 YYEKEE (reference sequence). The CDR3 is 13 amino acids. The CDR3 nucleotides read TGTGCCAGCAGCTCCCAGGGCTATGACGAGCAGTACGTC. Amino acid sequence: CASSSQGYDEQYV.

The chain recombines TRBV20-1 with TRBJ1-2, with 11 bases fitting TRBD1. Germline values: CDR1 DFQATT, CDR2 SNEGSKA (reference sequence). This CDR3 spans 16 amino acids. V dropped 0 bases and J dropped 5; count of bases not matched to a gene: 8. The CDR3 is CSARDLGQGGPYGYTF. DNA of the CDR3: TGCAGTGCTAGAGATCTGGGACAGGGGGGCCCATATGGCTACACCTTC.

The V call is TRBV12-3 or TRBV12-4, the J call TRBJ2-1, with 9 bases matching TRBD2. The CDR3 is 15 amino acids. Germline trimming cut 2 bases from V and 7 bases from J; bases unmatched to any gene: 6. CDR3 nucleotide sequence: TGTGCCAGCAGTTTAAAGACTAGCGGCCGGAATGAGCAGTTCTTC. It is translated as CASSLKTSGRNEQFF.

This chain uses TRBV20-1 with TRBJ2-7; D tentatively reads TRBD1 or TRBD2 (6 bases each). The CDR3 sequence is 17 residues long. V lost 1 base, J lost 4 bases, and 23 bases lay in between. The germline V gene has CDR1 DFQATT and CDR2 SNEGSKA (reference sequence). Here the CDR3 DNA reads TGCAGTGCTAGAGCGCGGAGATGGGGGGCGCGAGGATACGAGCAGTACTTC. Translating it yields CSARARRWGARGYEQYF.

The genes are TRBV18 and TRBJ2-6; TRBD1 is a possible D gene (6 bases). This CDR3 contains 17 residues. V was trimmed by 5 bases and J by 0 bases, leaving 14 bases between them. Germline CDR1 and CDR2: KGHSH and LQKENI. The CDR3 coding sequence is TGTGCCAGCTCATCACAGGGTACGCGCTCTGGGGCCAACGTCCTGACTTTC. Its translation is CASSSQGTRSGANVLTF.